This TCR beta chain was sequenced in a study of cytomegalovirus exposure and HLA in healthy donors (dated by TCRdb to the late 2010s). About the study as a whole: An earlier analysis of under 600 of the donors reported about 250 Gb of sequence data and 117 million unique TCR beta sequences from some 180 million T cells. An early release covering 550 to 650 HLA-typed donors comprised about 320 gigabases of sequencing data and roughly 85 million unique TCR sequences. Of the approximately 400 genotyped donors, roughly 85% fell in the genetic ancestry cluster associated with self-reported Caucasian donors. The aim of the study was to test whether cataloging public T cell receptors could identify signatures of past pathogen exposure. The study used immunosequencing to profile the T cell repertoires of about 670 subjects and linked those repertoires to cytomegalovirus serostatus. Besides the first cohort of 550 to 750 subjects, a separate validation cohort made up of over 95 different subjects was used. To predict cytomegalovirus infection status, the study brought together high-throughput TCR immunosequencing, statistical association of individual TCRs with disease status, and machine learning. A later analysis re-analyzed previously published TCR beta repertoires from 666 donors and added high-resolution HLA genotyping to study TCR occurrence patterns. The later analysis used no new phenotypic data to find candidate immune exposures, relying instead on TCR beta sequences and their occurrence across donors. An earlier analysis of around 580 of the donors used high-throughput TCR beta sequencing to judge whether each TCR beta V gene segment behaved as functional or pseudogenic. Donor age, sex, ethnicity and CMV serostatus were collected together with the repertoire data. A later genetic analysis used genome-wide SNP genotypes for about 60% of the roughly 700 donors, treating that subset as a discovery cohort. All discovery cohort repertoires had been generated using a single sequencing platform. HLA typing included class I and class II loci at four-digit resolution. The number of donors typed differed by locus, with roughly 629-640 for A, B, C, DRB1 and DQB1, about 500 for DQA1, about 610 for DPA1, and some 450 for DPB1. Because of strong linkage in the cohort, roughly five DR-DQ haplotypes were treated as single units for association and clustering. On average, 235,054 unique TCR beta nucleotide sequences were sequenced per donor among 398 genotyped donors of the cohort, with approximately 18% of those sequences being non-productive. General findings and caveats noted by the study authors: In a later analysis, the rate of TCR association differed among HLA loci, with DRB1 alleles having the most associated TCRs and HLA-C alleles having the fewest. In a later genetic analysis, a missense DCLRE1C variant was associated with V-gene and J-gene trimming of TCR beta chains, and the association was replicated in an independent cohort. Correlated functional status among segregating V segments might be attributable to linkage disequilibrium, but an unknown experimental factor could not be ruled out. Some IMGT-functional V segments, including TRBV6-2 and TRBV6-3, could not be told apart with the 87-base-pair reads, so those segments were excluded. Approximately 18 rarely observed V segments, including chromosome 9 orphons, were excluded from the earlier analysis of almost 600 of the donors because counts were too low. Because HLA typing was missing for some donors at each locus, association tests included only the typed subset. Most CMV-associated TCR beta chains appeared to be HLA-restricted in a later analysis, and the HLA associations seemed to be driven largely by CMV exposure. A few of the identified cytomegalovirus-associated TCR beta chains were confirmed in vitro to be specific for cytomegalovirus antigens. Immune exposure information for the cohort was limited to CMV serostatus. In a later analysis, several top co-occurrence clusters were reported to appear linked to parvovirus B19, influenza, CMV and Epstein-Barr virus. In an earlier analysis of approximately 590 of the donors, most TCR beta V segments were observed in productive rearrangements about 87% or about 30% of the time, broadly matching IMGT annotations. The cohort was sequenced for TCR beta chains only, and without alpha or paired-chain data the features that could be detected were limited. In a later genetic analysis, fewer N-insertions in productive TCRs were reported among donors in an Asian-associated ancestry cluster than the approximately 670-donor mean. Roughly uniform sequencing depth across donors was assumed in presence/absence analyses, although this assumption may not hold. A further reported finding was that TCR beta sequences accurately predicted the HLA-A and HLA-B alleles for most subjects in the first cohort. Assigning TCR associations to individual alleles was difficult when HLA alleles, especially DR and DQ, strongly co-occurred. Across donors, most TCR sequences were observed very rarely, whereas some public TCRs were present in many individuals. In a later analysis, HLA-associated TCR beta chains were found to be more clonally expanded and to have lower generation probabilities than equally common non-associated chains. It was suggested by the authors that the approach could potentially be generalized to other disease states and immunological phenotypes. In a later analysis, 16,951 TCR beta sequences were associated with specific HLA alleles at a false discovery rate of 0.05. The study listed 150 to 200 TCR beta chains as associated with cytomegalovirus. A cluster of highly shared sequence variants was judged likely to represent a technical artifact of the sequencing pipeline. The classifier was reported to diagnose cytomegalovirus status with high specificity and sensitivity in both the original and validation cohorts.

The cohort consisted of 600 to 700 healthy bone marrow donors. At the time of sampling, all cohort members were nominally healthy, though unrecorded immune exposures were likely present. The donor was CMV seropositive and was included in the group of 250 to 350 seropositive cohort members. A peripheral blood sample was provided by each donor, and peripheral blood mononuclear cells were used for TCR beta sequencing. Genomic DNA was extracted from the blood cell samples with the Qiagen DNeasy Blood Extraction Kit. From a lookup of the germline V gene, CDR1 and CDR2 are SQVTM and ANQGSEA. V is cut by 4 bases and J by 7 bases, and the space between the germline ends is 23 bases. From the cysteine through the phenylalanine, the CDR3 covers 16 amino acids. Solely the CDR3 DNA is kept, with 48 bases framed from the first base. Turning to this clone: What antigen it recognizes has not been identified. Base-call qualities are not available, and no considerably larger clone is one nucleotide away.

Library generation was performed with the immunoSEQ multiplex PCR assay. For the multiplex PCR, a mixture combining 60 forward primers for TCR Vbeta segments and 13 reverse primers for TCR Jbeta segments was used. A multiplex PCR assay on genomic DNA amplified the CDR3 region of rearranged TCR beta genes. Amplified TCR beta libraries were sequenced as 87-base-pair reads on the Illumina HiSeq System. From the authors' description of their analysis: A later analysis counted tens of millions of unique TCR beta chains across the 500 to 850 repertoires, and some 12 million of these chains were shared by at least two donors. Raw reads were error-corrected and collapsed into unique sequences by a nearest-neighbor algorithm in which closely related sequences were merged to remove PCR and sequencing errors. V, D and J gene segments were assigned by aligning CDR3 sequences to IMGT reference sequences. Each retained sequence needed at least a six-nucleotide match to both a V gene segment and a J gene segment. Rearrangements were classified as productive when the CDR3 lacked stop codons and remained in frame with V and J, and all other rearrangements were classified as non-productive. Following IMGT convention, CDR3 was defined as the stretch from the second conserved V-encoded cysteine to the conserved J-encoded phenylalanine. The earlier analysis of about 590 of the donors excluded sequences that lacked an unambiguous match to a single V gene segment. In an earlier analysis of some 590 of the donors, V segments were called functional above 56.7% productive rearrangements and were called segregating when the between-donor standard deviation exceeded 5%. To diagnose cytomegalovirus status from the catalog of TCR beta chain sequences, a statistical classification framework was built. In a later analysis, TCR nucleotide sequences were compared against IMGT/GENE-DB human TR gene sequences so that V and J genes could be assigned. A later analysis assigned CDR3 sequences and most-parsimonious VDJ recombination scenarios with the TCRdist pipeline. In a later analysis, every TCR beta chain was defined by the combination of its CDR3 amino acid sequence and its V-gene family, and reads without a unique V-gene family were dropped. In a later analysis, around 650 highly shared, low-generation-probability nucleotide sequences were removed to address suspected cross-contamination and a sequencing artifact. In a later analysis, a clonal expansion index for each public chain was calculated from normalized within-repertoire ranks of inferred template counts. In a later analysis, generation probabilities were computed with a VDJ recombination model fitted to out-of-frame rearrangements, and the resulting probabilities were checked against IGoR. In a later analysis, hypergeometric tests were used to score TCR-TCR, TCR-HLA and TCR-CMV co-occurrence, with a repertoire-size bias correction applied to TCR pairs. In a later analysis, false discovery rates were estimated by permuting HLA or CMV assignments 20 times. In a later analysis, co-occurring TCRs were grouped using DBSCAN, and TCRdist sequence similarity was added for clustering within HLA-allele-positive subsets. Co-occurrence clustering excluded repertoires with fewer than 30,000 or more than 120,000 public chains, plus five with anomalous nucleotide sharing. The immuneACCESS repertoire file appears here via TCRdb, limited to in-frame rearrangements. These files lack a portion of the clones; in checked studies, under half of the deficit traces to unresolved V genes, and the cause of the others is not known. V, J and clone size derive from that table, while D and trimming were established from the DNA sequence. This sample lists roughly 190,000 clones; more than 65% were detected once. 2.5% to 4% of the sample goes to the ten largest clones.

The sequence was obtained from a woman aged 25 to 39 in good health and CMV-seropositive. Sequencing was done on a sample of PBMCs. This receptor chain uses TRBV29-1 and TRBJ2-1, and TRBD1 may be the D gene, going by 5 matching bases. The nucleotide sequence reads as follows: TGCAGCGTTGGCCTCGTCAGGGATCCTTACGGGAATGAGCAGTTCTTC. The translation is CSVGLVRDPYGNEQFF.